The rows below give T cell receptor beta chains drawn from one sample of a study of response to subunit inactivated influenza vaccine. TCRdb itself ran the RT-PCR reads through MiXCR, one entry per CDR3 protein. The table lists fewer than 700,000 distinct CDR3 sequences, approximately 12% of them singletons. Sequenced here: PBMCs from blood, sampled about 40 days after vaccination. The receptors derive from a man in his fifties or sixties who received an inactivated influenza vaccine. Each CDR3 is given with its conserved first and last residue. D genes are given only for firm matches. The size field is filled for only some rows; it gives once, few, many or a size class.

v_call	j_call	clone_size	d_call	cdr3_aa	cdr3_nt
TRBV6-2/TRBV6-3	TRBJ2-2	few	TRBD1	CASSDRGGGELFF	TGTGCCAGCAGCGACAGGGGGGGCGGGGAGCTGTTTTTT
TRBV3-1	TRBJ1-2	.	TRBD1	CASSLIQGDGYTF	TGTGCCAGCAGCCTTATACAGGGGGATGGCTACACCTTC
TRBV7-3	TRBJ2-5	.	.	CASSLDRHQETQYF	TGTGCCAGCAGCTTAGACAGACACCAAGAGACCCAGTACTTC
TRBV12-3/TRBV12-4	TRBJ2-3	.	.	CASSLGLGITDTQYF	TGTGCCAGCAGTTTAGGTCTAGGGATCACAGATACGCAGTATTTT
TRBV29-1	TRBJ2-5	many	.	CSVDLKQGGETQYF	TGCAGCGTTGACCTCAAACAGGGAGGAGAGACCCAGTACTTC
TRBV28	TRBJ2-7	.	TRBD2	CASSLWASGQTYEQYF	TGTGCCAGCAGTTTATGGGCTAGCGGCCAGACCTACGAGCAGTACTTC
TRBV21-1	TRBJ1-5	.	.	CASSKQGLEPQHF	TGTGCCAGCAGCAAACAGGGGTTGGAGCCCCAGCATTTT
TRBV10-3	TRBJ2-3	.	TRBD2	CAISDSPGTTGADTQYF	TGTGCCATCAGTGATTCCCCTGGGACTACAGGAGCAGATACGCAGTATTTT
TRBV7-9	TRBJ2-7	many	.	CASSLAHGSSYEQYF	TGTGCCAGCAGCTTAGCGCACGGCAGCTCGTACGAGCAGTACTTC
TRBV7-2	TRBJ1-6	few	TRBD1	CASSLKQGAYYSPLHF	TGTGCCAGCAGCTTAAAGCAGGGGGCTTACTACTCACCCCTCCACTTT
TRBV27	TRBJ1-5	few	.	CASSSTGRVQPQHF	TGTGCCAGCAGTTCGACAGGAAGAGTTCAGCCCCAGCATTTT
TRBV5-1	TRBJ2-1	few	.	CASSLGGALHNEQFF	TGCGCCAGCAGCCTTGGGGGGGCGCTCCACAATGAGCAGTTCTTC
TRBV6-2/TRBV6-3	TRBJ2-7	many	.	CASSYPQVGRTISYEQYF	TGTGCCAGCAGTTACCCCCAAGTCGGACGGACAATCTCCTACGAGCAGTACTTC
TRBV29-1	TRBJ2-7	.	.	CSVAPGGAYEQYF	TGCAGCGTCGCGCCGGGCGGGGCCTACGAGCAGTACTTC
TRBV11-2	TRBJ2-3	few	.	CASSLRVREADTQYF	TGTGCCAGCAGCTTAAGGGTCAGGGAGGCAGATACGCAGTATTTT
TRBV10-3	TRBJ1-2	.	.	CAISLEGYGYTF	TGTGCCATCAGTCTGGAGGGCTATGGCTACACCTTC
TRBV15	TRBJ2-6	few	TRBD1	CATSRDARRQGSWSGANVLTF	TGTGCCACCAGCAGAGATGCCCGGAGACAGGGGTCATGGTCTGGGGCCAACGTCCTGACTTTC
TRBV7-9	TRBJ2-3	.	.	CASSIQGRDTQYF	TGTGCCAGCAGCATACAGGGGAGGGATACGCAGTATTTT
TRBV28	TRBJ2-7	.	TRBD1	CASSSQKTGVGSEQYF	TGTGCCAGCAGTTCGCAAAAAACAGGGGTCGGATCCGAGCAGTACTTC
TRBV27	TRBJ2-1	few	TRBD2	CASSLSGRAYEQFF	TGTGCCAGCAGTTTAAGCGGGAGGGCCTATGAGCAGTTCTTC
TRBV5-1	TRBJ2-3	many	.	CASSLEPFEDTQYF	TGCGCCAGCAGCTTGGAGCCTTTTGAGGATACGCAGTATTTT
TRBV11-2	TRBJ2-3	.	.	CASSFKGGGTDTQYF	TGTGCCAGCAGCTTCAAGGGGGGGGGCACAGATACGCAGTATTTT